Listed here are 27 T cell receptor beta chains from one sample, sequenced in a study of T cell responses to AZD1222 COVID-19 vaccine. Sequencing was performed with immunoSEQ multiplex PCR; in TCRdb, only in-frame clones are kept and a portion is missing. The table lists about 110,000 clones, less than 95% of them singletons, with under 8.5% in the top ten. Sequences were derived from peripheral blood, sampled 28 days after the second AZD1222 dose. The receptors were gathered from an adult who received the AZD1222 COVID-19 vaccine.

The chain combines TRBV5-1 with TRBJ2-7; 8 bases fit TRBD2. The germline V gene has CDR1 SGHRS and CDR2 YFSETQ. V dropped 6 bases and J dropped 3; count of bases not matched to a gene: 5. CDR3 length: 13 amino acids. The CDR3 loop reads CASNPAGGYEQYF. In DNA, the CDR3 is TGCGCCAGCAACCCTGCGGGGGGCTACGAGCAGTACTTC.

This clone qualifies as medium-sized (0.01 to 0.1%). V is TRBV6-2 or TRBV6-3 and J is TRBJ2-1; D is possibly TRBD2 (5 bases). V gave up 6 bases and J gave up 2 bases, with 17 bases separating them. CDR3 length: 16 residues. The germline CDR1 and CDR2 sequences are MNHEY and SVGEGT. The chain's CDR3 is CASSGEAVSPYNEQFF. The CDR3 DNA reads as TGTGCCAGCAGCGGCGAAGCGGTTAGCCCCTACAATGAGCAGTTCTTC.

The rearrangement joins TRBV5-1 to TRBJ2-7; TRBD1 agrees at 7 bases. Germline V CDR1 and CDR2: SGHRS, YFSETQ. The CDR3 sequence is 14 residues long. Trimming removed 4 bases from V and 4 bases from J; junction bases left unmatched: 8. This chain's CDR3 is CASSAGTVLYEQYF. The CDR3 DNA is TGCGCCAGCAGCGCCGGGACAGTCCTATACGAGCAGTACTTC.

The V call is TRBV4-3, the J call TRBJ2-5; 7 bases map to TRBD2. Germline V gene sequence: CDR1 LGHNA, CDR2 YSLEER. After removal of 3 bases from V and 3 bases from J, the junction contained 7 bases not matched to a gene. The CDR3 runs to 15 residues. In DNA, the CDR3 is TGCGCCAGCAGCCAGGCCGCGGGGGTGGAAGAGACCCAGTACTTC. Translating gives CASSQAAGVEETQYF.

The V gene is TRBV24-1, the J gene TRBJ2-2; D uncertain. The germline V and J ends were trimmed by 9 bases and 6 bases, with 7 bases remaining between them. This CDR3 has 11 residues. From germline, CDR1 is KGHDR and CDR2 SFDVKD. In DNA, the CDR3 is TGTGCCACCGAAGGGTCCGGGGAGCTGTTTTTT. Its protein product is CATEGSGELFF.

In its sample, this clone was seen once. V is TRBV4-3 and J is TRBJ2-5, with D uncertain. V dropped 1 base and J dropped 5 bases, with 8 bases sitting between them. The CDR3 covers 13 residues. In germline, CDR1 is LGHNA, CDR2 YSLEER. In DNA, the CDR3 is TGCGCCAGCAGCCAAGTTCTGGGCGAGACCCAGTACTTC. Translation: CASSQVLGETQYF.

The V call is TRBV7-9, the J call TRBJ2-3; no reliable D call. CDR3 length: 14 residues. Germline CDR1 is SEHNR and CDR2 is FQNEAQ (reference sequence). V was clipped by 1 base and J by 4 bases, with 9 bases between them. CDR3 protein: CASSLVRGADTQYF. The CDR3 coding sequence is TGTGCCAGCAGCTTAGTCCGAGGCGCAGATACGCAGTATTTT.

The rearrangement joins TRBV27 to TRBJ2-2, with D uncertain. Trimming took off 4 bases at V and 4 bases at J, with 4 bases between the two ends. The CDR3 spans 12 residues. Germline V CDR1 and CDR2: MNHEY, SMNVEV (reference sequence). This CDR3 is CASSWGTGELFF. The CDR3 coding sequence is TGTGCCAGCAGTTGGGGCACCGGGGAGCTGTTTTTT.

The CDR3 here is CASTNSGSQETQYF. The CDR3 DNA reads as TGTGCCAGCACTAATTCGGGATCCCAAGAGACCCAGTACTTC. V gene TRBV6-5 combines with J gene TRBJ2-5; the D gene is possibly TRBD2 (5 bases). Germline loops: CDR1 MNHEY, CDR2 SVGAGI. The CDR3 totals 14 residues. The V end was cut by 7 bases, the J end by 1 base, with 13 bases between.

The gene calls are TRBV7-9 and TRBJ2-7; 7 bases agree with TRBD1. This CDR3 has 14 amino acids. With 5 bases clipped from V and 2 bases from J, the junction kept 6 bases outside the gene matches. Germline V lookup: CDR1 SEHNR, CDR2 FQNEAQ (reference sequence). In DNA form, the CDR3 reads TGTGCCAGCAGCCCCGGGACAGATCCCTACGAGCAGTACTTC. Translating gives CASSPGTDPYEQYF.

The V call is TRBV11-2, the J call TRBJ1-2; D may be TRBD1 (5 bases). CDR3 length: 13 amino acids. Trimming cost V 4 bases and J 3 bases, with 9 bases left between them. Germline V lookup: CDR1 SGHAT, CDR2 FQNNGV. CDR3 in amino acids: CASSSGTDYGYTF. As DNA, the CDR3 is TGTGCCAGCAGCTCGGGGACGGACTATGGCTACACCTTC.

The V call is TRBV3-1 (or the pseudogene TRBV3-2), the J call TRBJ1-4; 7 nucleotides align to TRBD1. The V segment lost 2 bases and the J segment 7 bases; nucleotides outside the gene matches: 4. The CDR3 extends over 14 amino acids. CDR1 LGHDT and CDR2 YNNKEL come from the germline V gene (reference sequence). CDR3 region: CASSQLTGIEKLFF. CDR3 in DNA: TGTGCCAGCAGCCAACTGACAGGGATTGAAAAACTGTTTTTT.

The chain recombines TRBV7-3 with TRBJ1-2; D gene ambiguous. The V gene lost 5 bases and the J gene lost 1 base, with 11 bases spanning the gap. Germline CDR1 SGHTA, CDR2 FQGTGA. CDR3 length equals 14 residues. DNA of the CDR3: TGTGCCAGCAGCCCCGGCGGGGATAACTATGGCTACACCTTC. Protein sequence: CASSPGGDNYGYTF.

The V and J genes are TRBV7-2 and TRBJ2-2; possibly TRBD1 for D (5 bases). Trimming left V 4 bases short and J 1 base short, with 13 bases between. CDR1 is SGHTA and CDR2 is FQGNSA in the germline V gene. The CDR3 extends over 16 amino acids. This chain's CDR3 is CASSSSLGVNTGELFF. The CDR3 DNA sequence: TGTGCCAGCAGCTCCAGTCTAGGGGTGAACACCGGGGAGCTGTTTTTT. Drawing the rest from reference TRBV7-2 and TRBJ2-2, the complete variable domain is GAGVSQSPSNKVTEKGKDVELRCDPISGHTALYWYRQSLGQGLEFLIYFQGNSAPDKSGLPSDRFSAERTGGSVSTLTIQRTQQEDSAVYLCASSSSLGVNTGELFFGEGSRLTVL.

The V call is TRBV24-1, the J call TRBJ2-5, with a possible D match to TRBD2 (5 bases). The germline V gene has CDR1 KGHDR and CDR2 SFDVKD. CDR3 length: 13 amino acids. The V gene lost 4 bases and the J gene lost 7 bases, with 12 bases spanning the gap. CDR3 bases: TGTGCCACCAGTGAGACGGCGGCGGGGACCCAGTACTTC. Translating it yields CATSETAAGTQYF.

The CDR3 region is CASSWGQRGGTDTQYF. The CDR3 region has the DNA TGTGCCAGCAGCTGGGGGCAGCGGGGGGGCACAGATACGCAGTATTTT. V usage is TRBV5-4 and J usage is TRBJ2-3; 9 positions match TRBD2. V gave up 3 bases and J gave up 1 base; unmatched junction bases: 6. CDR1 is SGHNT and CDR2 is YYREEE in the germline V gene (reference sequence). The CDR3 contains 16 residues.

In this sample, this clone turned up once. The V call is TRBV19, the J call TRBJ1-2, with TRBD1 matching 9 bases. Germline V gene lookup returns CDR1 LNHDA and CDR2 SQIVND (reference sequence). V gave up 6 bases and J gave up 5 bases; unmatched junction bases: 10. This CDR3 contains 15 residues. CDR3 bases: TGTGCCAGTAGCCCATCGGGGACAGGGCCTTATGGCTACACCTTC. It yields the protein CASSPSGTGPYGYTF.

The genes are TRBV4-1 and TRBJ2-3, with TRBD2 identical over 9 bases. The J segment lost 6 bases and the V segment lost 7 bases, leaving 14 bases of the junction unmatched. The CDR3 spans 16 residues. Per the germline V gene, CDR1 is MGHRA and CDR2 is YSYEKL. The CDR3 nucleotides read TGCGCCAGCAACCCGATGCGGGGGGGCGGGCGGGATACGCAGTATTTT. Residues: CASNPMRGGGRDTQYF.

In its sample, this clone was seen once. The CDR3 DNA reads as TGTGCCACCAGCACACTTACCCGGGGGGACCACGAGCAGTACTTC. Protein: CATSTLTRGDHEQYF. The rearrangement uses TRBV15 and TRBJ2-7, with 7 nucleotides matching TRBD2. The ends lost 4 bases at V and 5 bases at J; junction bases unmatched: 11. Germline CDR1 and CDR2: LNHNV and YYDKDF (reference sequence). This CDR3 contains 15 residues.

The chain employs TRBV5-8 and TRBJ2-7; D remains unclear. V dropped 0 bases and J dropped 2 bases, with 15 bases sitting between them. The germline V gene encodes CDR1 SGHTS and CDR2 YDEGEE. The CDR3 spans 16 residues. CDR3 sequence: CASSLASVRGTYEQYF. In DNA form, the CDR3 reads TGTGCCAGCAGCTTGGCCTCCGTCAGAGGAACCTACGAGCAGTACTTC.

The chain carries TRBV14 and TRBJ1-2; D call uncertain. This CDR3 comprises 15 residues. The germline V gene has CDR1 SGHDN and CDR2 FVKESK. V was cut by 2 bases and J by 4 bases, with 14 bases left in between. The CDR3 protein is CASSQIPGKGYGYTF. The CDR3 nucleotides are TGTGCCAGCAGCCAAATCCCTGGCAAGGGCTATGGCTACACCTTC.

This chain links TRBV27 with TRBJ2-7; TRBD2 matches at 8 bases. Germline lookup yields CDR1 MNHEY and CDR2 SMNVEV (reference sequence). The CDR3 has 15 residues. With 3 bases clipped from V and 1 base from J, the junction kept 5 bases outside the gene matches. The CDR3 nucleotides are TGTGCCAGCAGTTTTACGCGGGGGGAGTCCTACGAGCAGTACTTC. Translation gives CASSFTRGESYEQYF.

This clone was counted once. The chain has TRBV7-9 and TRBJ1-2, with D perhaps TRBD1 (5 bases). The germline V gene has CDR1 SEHNR and CDR2 FQNEAQ (reference sequence). The CDR3 spans 14 residues. Trimming cost V 1 base and J 2 bases, with 8 bases left between them. The CDR3 sequence: CASSLVQANYGYTF. CDR3 sequence (DNA): TGTGCCAGCAGCTTAGTACAGGCCAACTATGGCTACACCTTC.

The rearrangement uses TRBV7-8 and TRBJ2-5, with a tentative D call TRBD2 (5 bases). The germline V gene has CDR1 SGHVS and CDR2 FQNEAQ. The CDR3 covers 15 residues. V shed 5 bases and J shed 2 bases, with 15 bases lying between them. Written as DNA, the CDR3 is TGTGCCAGCAGCGGAACCCGGCGGGTGCAAGAGACCCAGTACTTC. It encodes CASSGTRRVQETQYF.

The chain joins TRBV6-5 to TRBJ2-2, with D possibly being TRBD2 (6 bases). CDR1 is MNHEY, CDR2 SVGAGI, per germline. The V end was cut by 0 bases, the J end by 6 bases, with 8 bases between. The CDR3 is made up of 14 amino acids. CDR3: CASSYSTGAGELFF. CDR3 coding DNA: TGTGCCAGCAGTTACTCGACGGGGGCCGGGGAGCTGTTTTTT.

V and J are TRBV6-5 and TRBJ2-1; either TRBD1 or TRBD2 may fit D (6 bases each). With 2 bases removed from V and 9 bases from J, the gap between germline ends came to 14 bases. This CDR3 comprises 14 residues. From germline, CDR1 is MNHEY and CDR2 SVGAGI. CDR3 sequence: CASSYRRLGGEQFF. CDR3 bases: TGTGCCAGCAGTTACCGCAGACTAGGGGGTGAGCAGTTCTTC.

In this sample, this clone turned up once. The chain links TRBV11-1 to TRBJ2-5; 7 bases align to TRBD2. The length of the CDR3 is 13 residues. Germline V CDR1 and CDR2: SGHAT, FQDESV (reference sequence). Germline trimming cut 5 bases from V and 7 bases from J; bases unmatched to any gene: 7. The CDR3: CASSPGTGGTQYF. DNA of the CDR3: TGTGCCAGCAGCCCCGGGACGGGAGGGACCCAGTACTTC.